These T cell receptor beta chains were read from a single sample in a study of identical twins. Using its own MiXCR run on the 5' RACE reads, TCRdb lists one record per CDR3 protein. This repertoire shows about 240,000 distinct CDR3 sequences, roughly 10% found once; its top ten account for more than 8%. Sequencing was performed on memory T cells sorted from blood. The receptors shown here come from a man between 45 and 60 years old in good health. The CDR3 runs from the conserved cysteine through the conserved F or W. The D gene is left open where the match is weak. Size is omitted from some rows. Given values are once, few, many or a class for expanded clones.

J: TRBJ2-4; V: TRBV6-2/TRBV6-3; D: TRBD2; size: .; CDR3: CASSPTSGMFLAKSIQYF; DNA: TGTGCCAGCAGTCCGACTAGCGGGATGTTCCTAGCCAAAAGCATTCAGTACTTC
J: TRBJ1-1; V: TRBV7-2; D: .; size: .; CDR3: CGSRGRAGSDTEAFF; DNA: TGTGGCAGCAGGGGAAGGGCCGGGTCCGACACTGAAGCTTTCTTT
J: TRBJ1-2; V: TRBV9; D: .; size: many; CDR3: CASSPSPGSGLSYTF; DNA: TGTGCCAGCAGCCCAAGTCCCGGGTCGGGACTGAGCTACACCTTC
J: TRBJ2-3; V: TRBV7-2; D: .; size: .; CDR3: CASSRRRADTQYF; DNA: TGTGCCAGCAGTCGGAGGAGAGCAGATACGCAGTATTTT
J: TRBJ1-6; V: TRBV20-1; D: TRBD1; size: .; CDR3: CSARAIGEGAKSPLHF; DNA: TGCAGTGCTAGAGCGATCGGGGAGGGGGCTAAGTCACCCCTCCACTTT
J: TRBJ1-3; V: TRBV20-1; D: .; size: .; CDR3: CSASWETGYSGNTIYF; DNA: TGCAGTGCTAGTTGGGAAACAGGGTACTCTGGAAACACCATATATTTT
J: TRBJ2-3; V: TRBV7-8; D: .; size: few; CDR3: CASSSFSGPDTQYF; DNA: TGTGCCAGCAGCTCCTTTTCCGGCCCAGATACGCAGTATTTT
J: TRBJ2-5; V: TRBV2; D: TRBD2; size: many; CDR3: CASSTGTRTIETQYF; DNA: TGTGCCAGCAGCACCGGGACTAGAACGATCGAGACCCAGTACTTC
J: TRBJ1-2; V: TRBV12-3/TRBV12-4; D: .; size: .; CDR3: CASSLASWGIGYTF; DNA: TGTGCCAGCAGTTTAGCGTCGTGGGGAATTGGCTACACCTTC
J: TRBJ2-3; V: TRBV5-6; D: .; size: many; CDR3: CASSPTTSGGPEDTQYF; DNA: TGTGCCAGCAGCCCTACCACCTCAGGAGGGCCTGAAGATACGCAGTATTTT
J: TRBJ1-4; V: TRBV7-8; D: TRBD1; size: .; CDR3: CASSFQGAFEKLFF; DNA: TGTGCCAGCAGCTTCCAGGGGGCGTTTGAAAAACTGTTTTTT
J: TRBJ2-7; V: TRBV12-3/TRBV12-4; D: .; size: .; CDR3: CASSLWGSEQYF; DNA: TGTGCCAGCAGTTTATGGGGCTCCGAGCAGTACTTC
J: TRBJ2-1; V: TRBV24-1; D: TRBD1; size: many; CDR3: CATSDSSGTGIINEQFF; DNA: TGTGCCACCAGTGATTCATCCGGGACAGGGATCATCAATGAGCAGTTCTTC
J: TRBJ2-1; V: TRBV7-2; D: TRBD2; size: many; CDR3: CASSLIAGTYNEQFF; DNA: TGTGCCAGCAGCTTAATAGCGGGAACTTACAATGAGCAGTTCTTC
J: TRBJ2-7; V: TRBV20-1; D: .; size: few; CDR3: CSAPPSSAGEQYF; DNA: TGCAGTGCCCCGCCCTCATCGGCGGGCGAGCAGTACTTC
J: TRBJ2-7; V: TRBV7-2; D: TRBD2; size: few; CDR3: CASSRAGIYEQYF; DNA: TGTGCCAGCAGCCGAGCGGGAATTTACGAGCAGTACTTC
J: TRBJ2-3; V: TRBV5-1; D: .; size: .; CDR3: CASSHEEGRTDTQYF; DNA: TGCGCCAGCAGCCATGAGGAGGGTCGCACAGATACGCAGTATTTT
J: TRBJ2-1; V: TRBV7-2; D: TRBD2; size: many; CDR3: CASSPVAGVGYEQFF; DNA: TGTGCCAGCAGCCCGGTGGCGGGAGTGGGATATGAGCAGTTCTTC
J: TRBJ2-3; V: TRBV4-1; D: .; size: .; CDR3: CASSPTPTGSTDTQYF; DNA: TGCGCCAGCAGCCCGACTCCTACCGGGAGTACAGATACGCAGTATTTT
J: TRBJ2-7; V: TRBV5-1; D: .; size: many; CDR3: CASSLTVGQDERYF; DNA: TGCGCCAGCAGCTTGACCGTCGGGCAGGACGAGCGGTACTTC
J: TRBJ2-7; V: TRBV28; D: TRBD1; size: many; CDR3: CASSYGTDAYEQYF; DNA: TGTGCCAGCAGTTACGGGACAGACGCCTACGAGCAGTACTTC
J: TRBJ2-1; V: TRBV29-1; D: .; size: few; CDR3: CSVELAGEYNEQFF; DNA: TGCAGCGTTGAATTGGCTGGAGAATACAATGAGCAGTTCTTC
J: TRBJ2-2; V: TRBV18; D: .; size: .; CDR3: CASSPPGGLDTGELFF; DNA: TGTGCCAGCTCACCACCAGGGGGACTCGACACCGGGGAGCTGTTTTTT
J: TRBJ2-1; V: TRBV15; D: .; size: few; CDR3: CATSRGYLSSYNEQFF; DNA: TGTGCCACCAGCAGAGGATATTTGAGCTCCTACAATGAGCAGTTCTTC
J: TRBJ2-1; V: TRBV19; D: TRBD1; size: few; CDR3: CASSQWDSVRSESYNEQFF; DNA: TGTGCCAGTAGTCAGTGGGACAGCGTACGATCGGAGTCCTACAATGAGCAGTTCTTC
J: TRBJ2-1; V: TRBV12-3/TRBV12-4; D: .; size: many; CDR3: CASSLTPSPSEQFF; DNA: TGTGCCAGCAGTTTAACCCCCTCTCCCAGCGAGCAGTTCTTC
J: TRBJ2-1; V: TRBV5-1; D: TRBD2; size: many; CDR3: CASSLMTSGRALNEQFF; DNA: TGCGCCAGCAGCCTGATGACTAGCGGGAGGGCCTTGAATGAGCAGTTCTTC
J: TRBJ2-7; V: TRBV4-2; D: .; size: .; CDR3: CASSQDEYSYEQYF; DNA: TGTGCCAGCAGCCAAGATGAGTATTCCTACGAGCAGTACTTC
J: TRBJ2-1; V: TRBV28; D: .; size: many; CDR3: CASTLRLALNNEQFF; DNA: TGTGCCAGCACCTTGCGGCTAGCGCTTAACAATGAGCAGTTCTTC
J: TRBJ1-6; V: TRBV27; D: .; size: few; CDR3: CASRNPVRGNSPLHF; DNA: TGTGCCAGCAGGAATCCGGTCAGGGGAAACTCACCCCTCCACTTT
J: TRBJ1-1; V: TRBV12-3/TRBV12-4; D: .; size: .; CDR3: CDTIQWGLNSEAFF; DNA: TGTGACACCATTCAATGGGGGTTGAACTCTGAAGCTTTCTTT
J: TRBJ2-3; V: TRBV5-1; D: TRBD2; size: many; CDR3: CASSPTAGEYTDTQYF; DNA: TGCGCCAGCAGCCCTACGGCGGGGGAGTACACAGATACGCAGTATTTT
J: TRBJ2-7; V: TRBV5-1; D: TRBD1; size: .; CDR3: CASSLNPGQGFDEQYF; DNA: TGCGCCAGCAGCTTGAATCCAGGACAGGGGTTCGACGAGCAGTACTTC
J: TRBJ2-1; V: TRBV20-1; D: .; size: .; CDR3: CSASPMGSRSSYNEQFF; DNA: TGCAGTGCTAGCCCCATGGGGAGTCGAAGCTCCTACAATGAGCAGTTCTTC
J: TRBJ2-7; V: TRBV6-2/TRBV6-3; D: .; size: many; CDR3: CASSTWRISYEQYF; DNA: TGTGCCAGCAGTACTTGGCGGATCTCCTACGAGCAGTACTTC
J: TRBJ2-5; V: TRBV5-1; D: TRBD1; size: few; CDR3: CASSTQGQPQETQYF; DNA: TGCGCCAGCAGCACTCAGGGACAGCCTCAAGAGACCCAGTACTTC
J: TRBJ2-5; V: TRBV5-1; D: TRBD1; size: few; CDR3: CASSLSGTGDETQYF; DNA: TGCGCCAGCAGCTTGAGTGGGACAGGGGACGAGACCCAGTACTTC
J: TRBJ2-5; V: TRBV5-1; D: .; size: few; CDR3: CASNPGAETQYF; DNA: TGCGCCAGCAACCCAGGAGCGGAGACCCAGTACTTC
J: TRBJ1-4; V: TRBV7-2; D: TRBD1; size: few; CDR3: CASSPTGRTGYEKLFF; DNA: TGTGCCAGCAGCCCTACCGGGAGGACAGGGTATGAAAAACTGTTTTTT
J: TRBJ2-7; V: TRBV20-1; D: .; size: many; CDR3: CSAKSRPADHEQYF; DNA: TGCAGTGCTAAGAGCAGGCCAGCCGACCACGAGCAGTACTTC
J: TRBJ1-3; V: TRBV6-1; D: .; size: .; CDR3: CAILHFSGNTIYF; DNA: TGTGCCATCCTCCATTTCTCTGGAAACACCATATATTTT
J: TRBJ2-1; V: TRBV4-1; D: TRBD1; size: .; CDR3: CASSQENRGAGGPYNEQFF; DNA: TGCGCCAGCAGCCAAGAAAATCGTGGTGCAGGGGGCCCATACAATGAGCAGTTCTTC
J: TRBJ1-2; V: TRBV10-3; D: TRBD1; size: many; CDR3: CAIKPQGTNYGYTF; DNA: TGTGCCATCAAACCACAGGGGACTAACTATGGCTACACCTTC
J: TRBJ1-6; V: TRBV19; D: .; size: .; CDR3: CASSIVSPGGDSPLHF; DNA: TGTGCCAGTAGTATCGTGTCCCCCGGGGGCGATTCACCCCTCCACTTT
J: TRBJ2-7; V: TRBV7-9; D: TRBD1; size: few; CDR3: CASSFRQGALSEQYF; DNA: TGTGCCAGCAGCTTCCGACAGGGGGCTTTGTCCGAGCAGTACTTC
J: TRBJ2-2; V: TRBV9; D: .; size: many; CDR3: CASSVGIGGRGNTGELFF; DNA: TGTGCCAGCAGCGTAGGGATCGGCGGAAGGGGGAACACCGGGGAGCTGTTTTTT
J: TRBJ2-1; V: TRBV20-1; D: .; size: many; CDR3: CSAGNNEQFF; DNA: TGCAGTGCGGGTAACAATGAGCAGTTCTTC
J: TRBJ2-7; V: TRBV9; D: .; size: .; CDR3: CASSPSGDSYEQYF; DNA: TGTGCCAGCAGCCCCTCCGGGGACTCCTACGAGCAGTACTTC
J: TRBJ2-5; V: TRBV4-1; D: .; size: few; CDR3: CASSHNEGRETQYF; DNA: TGCGCCAGCAGCCATAACGAGGGGAGGGAGACCCAGTACTTC
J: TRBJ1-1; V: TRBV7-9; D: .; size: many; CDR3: CASSPWGGNTEAFF; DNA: TGTGCCAGCAGCCCTTGGGGCGGGAACACTGAAGCTTTCTTT
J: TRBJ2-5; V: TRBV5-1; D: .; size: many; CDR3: CASSWAPTRDSQGETQYF; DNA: TGCGCCAGCAGCTGGGCCCCCACTCGGGACTCGCAAGGAGAGACCCAGTACTTC
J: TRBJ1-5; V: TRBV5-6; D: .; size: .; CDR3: CASSWGGGNQPQHF; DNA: TGTGCCAGCAGCTGGGGAGGGGGCAATCAGCCCCAGCATTTT
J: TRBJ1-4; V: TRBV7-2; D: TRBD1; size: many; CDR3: CASSPTGTGSEKLFF; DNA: TGTGCCAGCAGCCCGACCGGGACAGGGTCGGAAAAACTGTTTTTT
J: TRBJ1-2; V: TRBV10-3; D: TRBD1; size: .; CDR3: CAITGEQENGYTF; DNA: TGTGCCATTACAGGGGAGCAGGAGAATGGCTACACCTTC
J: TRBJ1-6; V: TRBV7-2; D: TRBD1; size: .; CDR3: CASSAAGGSSYNSPLHF; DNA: TGTGCCAGCAGCGCAGCAGGGGGTTCGTCCTATAATTCACCCCTCCACTTT
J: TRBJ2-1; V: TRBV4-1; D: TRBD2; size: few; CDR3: CASSRTTGTSGYNEQFF; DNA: TGCGCCAGCAGTCGTACTACCGGGACTAGCGGTTACAATGAGCAGTTCTTC
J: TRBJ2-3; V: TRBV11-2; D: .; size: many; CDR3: CASSLEDATDTQYF; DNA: TGTGCCAGCAGCTTAGAGGACGCCACAGATACGCAGTATTTT
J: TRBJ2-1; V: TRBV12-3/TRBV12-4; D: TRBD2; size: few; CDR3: CASRGLAGGRYNEQFF; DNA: TGTGCCAGCAGAGGACTAGCGGGGGGGCGATACAATGAGCAGTTCTTC
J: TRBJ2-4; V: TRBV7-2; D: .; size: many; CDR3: CASSLRLGAPHF; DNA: TGTGCCAGCAGCTTACGCCTCGGGGCCCCCCACTTC